The text below deals with one TCR beta chain. Its antigen remains unidentified. This sample is part of a study of cytomegalovirus exposure and HLA in healthy donors. General study findings and limits: The study carried out a later analysis of TCR beta sequences. It associated 15,000 to 20,000 of them with specific HLA alleles at a false discovery rate of 0.05.

The CDR3 loop spans 14 amino acids. Germline V gene data show CDR1 as SGHNT and CDR2 as YYREEE (reference sequence). PCR amplification relied on 60 Vbeta primers (plus 13 Jbeta primers). Only in-frame clones appear in the TCRdb table, and some are missing; sequencing was by immunoSEQ multiplex PCR. This sample's table has around 160,000 clones. This TCR derives from a woman in her forties or fifties in good health and CMV-seronegative. The chain links TRBV5-4 to TRBJ2-5; the match to TRBD1 covers 9 bases. The J call is in doubt because the DNA end fits TRBJ2-7 better. Sequencing was done on a sample of PBMCs. The DNA of the CDR3 is TGTGCCAGCAGATCACAGGGGGCGCCCGACGAGCAGTACTTC. This codes for CASRSQGAPDEQYF.